This T cell receptor beta chain appears in the sequencing data of a study of blood T cells in healthy people across ages. This clonotype was seen a few times. The authors ran a second PCR of roughly 6 to 12 cycles using a sample-barcoded 5' primer and a J-beta primer mix. At least 2.5 million CDR3-containing paired-end reads were obtained per sample. From the 5' RACE reads, TCRdb called clonotypes with MiXCR, one entry per CDR3 protein. The sample has 550,000 to 750,000 distinct CDR3 sequences, around 20% seen once. The V end was cut by 6 bases, the J end by 13 bases, with 27 bases between. Germline V gives CDR1 MNHEY, CDR2 SMNVEV (reference sequence). The CDR3 is 15 residues long.

This sequence originates from a man between 65 and 85 years old in good health. The chain joins TRBV27 to TRBJ1-2; D unresolved. What was sequenced was blood. CDR3 loop: CASRPLPGGEASITF. CDR3 bases: TGTGCCAGCAGGCCACTCCCGGGTGGGGAGGCTAGTATCACCTTC.